This T cell receptor (beta chain) was captured by sequencing in a study of blood T cell repertoires in COVID-19. Looking at the study overall: Material from acute and convalescent COVID-19 was sourced from the United States, Italy and Spain. Sources were T cells, B-cell-depleted T cells, or PBMCs; the material itself was cDNA or gDNA.

CDR1 and CDR2 (germline): SGHNT, YYREEE (reference sequence). This CDR3 has 15 amino acids. The V segment lost 3 bases and the J segment 0 bases; nucleotides outside the gene matches: 4. Per the study methods: Estimation of nucleated cell counts was performed using reference gene primer amplification. Assay: immunoSEQ multiplex PCR; the TCRdb copy retains only in-frame clones and omits some. That table is the source of V, J and clone size, and D and trimming were worked out from the DNA. The sample lists roughly 70,000 clones, around 70% seen once, with over 20% in the top ten. This chain joins TRBV5-4 and TRBJ2-5; TRBD2 matches 8 bases. The sample taken for sequencing was peripheral blood. The receptor's source is a man aged 55 to 69 with acute or convalescent COVID-19. The CDR3: CASSSGLENQETQYF. In nucleotides, the CDR3 is TGTGCCAGCAGCTCGGGACTAGAAAACCAAGAGACCCAGTACTTC.